This T cell receptor beta chain is from a study of T cell changes during pregnancy in multiple sclerosis. Here immunoSEQ multiplex PCR was the method, and the copy in TCRdb shows in-frame clones only, minus some. The data hold over 60,000 clones, with roughly nine tenths observed a single time. Trimming removed 0 bases from V and 4 bases from J; junction bases left unmatched: 9. The CDR3 spans 16 residues. Germline values: CDR1 SGHRS, CDR2 YFSETQ. The chain employs TRBV5-1 and TRBJ2-7; 8 bases match TRBD1. The receptor's source is a female donor in good health, enrolled as a control in a pregnancy study. The sample here was peripheral blood, taken in the third trimester of pregnancy. For the CDR3, the DNA is TGCGCCAGCAGCTTGGTTTCAGGGGGCGTTTCATACGAGCAGTACTTC. Its protein is CASSLVSGGVSYEQYF.